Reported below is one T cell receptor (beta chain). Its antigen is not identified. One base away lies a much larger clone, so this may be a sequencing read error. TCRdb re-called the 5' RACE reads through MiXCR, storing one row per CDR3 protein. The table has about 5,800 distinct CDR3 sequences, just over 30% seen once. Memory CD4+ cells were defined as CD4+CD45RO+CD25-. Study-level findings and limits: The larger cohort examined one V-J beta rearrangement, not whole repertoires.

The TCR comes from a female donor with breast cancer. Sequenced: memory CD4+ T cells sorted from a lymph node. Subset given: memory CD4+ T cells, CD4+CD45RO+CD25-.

The CDR3 protein is CASSFLQGSYNEQFF. The CDR3 nucleotides read TGCGCCAGCAGCTTCCTACAAGGGAGTTACAATGAGCAGTTCTTC. This rearrangement joins TRBV5-1 to TRBJ2-1; the D gene is possibly TRBD2 (5 bases). Between the trimmed V and J ends, which lost 2 bases and 4 bases, there was a span of 13 bases. This CDR3 contains 15 residues. Looked up from germline, CDR1 is SGHRS and CDR2 is YFSETQ.